This T cell receptor beta chain stems from a study of blood T cell repertoires in COVID-19. As for the study in general: Nucleic acid was either cDNA or gDNA, and it came from T cells, B-cell-depleted T cells, or PBMCs.

Participants, about 18 to 90 years old, spanned about 26 US areas. With 4 bases clipped from V and 3 bases from J, the junction kept 2 bases outside the gene matches. CDR1 is LGHDT, CDR2 YNNKEL, per germline (reference sequence). CDR3 length equals 13 residues. Authors' methods: Amplification of reference gene primers provided the estimated nucleated cell counts. Produced via immunoSEQ multiplex PCR; TCRdb's table is partial and in-frame only. The V and J calls and clone size were taken over from that table, and D and trimming were inferred from the DNA. The sample carries 150,000 to 200,000 clones, less than 90% recorded once.

The sequence came from a human donor with acute COVID-19. The donor label of this sample is uncertain. V gene TRBV3-1 (or the pseudogene TRBV3-2) combines with J gene TRBJ1-1, with 7 bases matching TRBD1. Specimen: PBMCs or T cells enriched from blood (not recorded which). The CDR3 region has the DNA TGTGCCAGCAGCCGCACAGGGGACACTGAAGCTTTCTTT. Protein sequence: CASSRTGDTEAFF.